The T cell receptor (beta chain) described here comes from a study of T-cell reconstitution after alpha-beta-depleted transplantation in children. V shed 5 bases and J shed 7 bases, with 21 bases lying between them. CDR1 is MNHNS and CDR2 is SASEGT in the germline V gene. This CDR3 has 16 amino acids. A library of TCRbeta sequences, prepared with unique molecular identifiers, was generated. TCRdb passed the PCR reads through MiXCR, listing each CDR3 protein once. The sample includes about 98,000 distinct CDR3 sequences, about 5.6% seen only once; the top ten take 6.1%. There are a few counts of this clonotype.

The sequencing used PBMCs, mostly from graft donor cells, collected 60 days after TCRalphabeta/CD19-depleted stem cell transplant. V and J are TRBV6-1 and TRBJ2-1, with a tentative D call TRBD1 (6 bases). This TCR derives from a female patient aged 2-9 years who had a stem cell transplant for Fanconi anemia, so the T cells may come from the graft donor. The CDR3 spells CASSYALRQALNEQFF. Written as DNA, the CDR3 is TGTGCCAGCAGTTACGCGCTTCGACAGGCCCTTAATGAGCAGTTCTTC.